This T cell receptor beta chain was retrieved from a study of post-analysis software for immune sequencing data. The V gene's germline CDR1 is MNHEY and CDR2 SVGAGI. CDR3 length: 14 residues. The V gene lost 2 bases and the J gene lost 11 bases, with 18 bases spanning the gap. Points from the study as a whole: When patients were compared with controls, four or five TRBV segments were more frequent, TRBV5-6, TRBV5-1 and TRBV20-1 among them.

cDNA libraries of TCR beta carried unique molecular identifiers. In TCRdb, the PCR reads were re-called with MiXCR into one record per CDR3 protein. The data show over 700,000 distinct CDR3 sequences, approximately 30% seen once. In its sample, this clonotype was seen a few times. Its antigen is currently unknown. Source material: blood. This sequence joins TRBV6-5 and TRBJ2-5, with D maybe TRBD1 (6 bases). This receptor was identified in a girl aged 5 to 17 with multiple sclerosis. In DNA form, the CDR3 reads TGTGCCAGCAGTTACGGGACACGACACAATGAGCAGTACTTC. Translation gives CASSYGTRHNEQYF.